This entry concerns a single T cell receptor (beta chain). Its antigen is unidentified. PBMCs, at least 6 million per sample, were isolated. This sample was included in a study of blood T cells in healthy people across ages. General study results and limits: Naive T cell percentage showed a strong correlation with the diversity of TCR beta.

A second PCR of about 6 to 11 cycles used a sample-barcoded 5' primer and a J-beta primer mix. MiXCR, applied by TCRdb to the 5' RACE reads, yields one record per CDR3 protein. The sample holds around 650,000 distinct CDR3 sequences, about 30% seen once. This CDR3 region has 14 residues. V was trimmed by 4 bases and J by 3 bases, leaving 13 bases between them. Germline-derived CDR1 and CDR2 are MGHRA and YSYEKL. Sequencing used blood. The TCR was taken from a woman older than 75 in good health. The rearrangement uses TRBV4-1 and TRBJ2-7; D is unresolved. The chain's CDR3 is CASSLRVGNYEQYF. The CDR3 DNA is TGCGCCAGCAGCCTTAGAGTGGGAAACTACGAGCAGTACTTC.